This entry lists 30 T cell receptor beta chains sequenced from one sample in a study of response to subunit inactivated influenza vaccine. TCRdb recomputed calls from the RT-PCR reads with MiXCR, one row per CDR3 protein. This table holds under 500,000 distinct CDR3 sequences, 11% found once. The sequenced sample was PBMCs from blood, obtained more than 35 days after vaccination. These receptors all come from a man aged 45-60 years who received an inactivated influenza vaccine.

This clonotype was detected only a few times. V usage is TRBV28 and J usage is TRBJ2-5, with D possibly matching TRBD2 (5 bases). Germline-derived CDR1 and CDR2 are MDHEN and SYDVKM. The CDR3 runs to 14 residues. The V end was cut by 6 bases, the J end by 4 bases, with 15 bases between. In DNA form, the CDR3 reads TGTGCCAGCAGACGTCCGGAGGCTCGAGAGACCCAGTACTTC. Encoded protein: CASRRPEARETQYF.

V is TRBV28 and J is TRBJ2-1, with 9 bases identical to TRBD2. Germline CDR1 reads MDHEN; CDR2 reads SYDVKM. Trimming took 1 base from V and 7 from J; bases not matched to a gene: 8. The CDR3 totals 16 residues. For the CDR3, the DNA is TGTGCCAGCAGTTTATCTGGACTAGCGAGGGCGAATGAGCAGTTCTTC. The encoded protein is CASSLSGLARANEQFF.

J is TRBJ2-7 and V is TRBV3-1, with TRBD1 identical over 7 bases. This CDR3 contains 16 residues. Unmatched junction bases numbered 15, after V lost 4 bases and J lost 6 bases. CDR1 is LGHDT, CDR2 YNNKEL, per germline (reference sequence). The CDR3 region has the DNA TGTGCCAGCAGCCCCCGGGGACAGTACCCCTTACGCGAGCAGTACTTC. Protein product: CASSPRGQYPLREQYF.

The table lists this clonotype with a few counts. This rearrangement joins TRBV5-5 to TRBJ2-7; 9 bases line up with TRBD1. The V gene's germline CDR1 is SGHKS and CDR2 YYEKEE (reference sequence). This CDR3 is built from 16 residues. V lost 5 bases and J lost 0; bases outside the gene matches: 9. The CDR3 sequence is CASSRTGAEYSYEQYF. The DNA for the CDR3 is TGTGCCAGCAGTAGGACAGGGGCCGAATACTCCTACGAGCAGTACTTC.

This chain joins TRBV28 and TRBJ1-3, with TRBD1 identical over 9 bases. The CDR3 spans 18 residues. V was clipped by 5 bases and J by 0 bases; unmatched bases: 11. Germline lookup yields CDR1 MDHEN and CDR2 SYDVKM. CDR3 sequence (DNA): TGTGCCAGCAGTATACCCAGGACAGGGGTGATCTCTGGAAACACCATATATTTT. The encoded protein is CASSIPRTGVISGNTIYF.

The chain joins TRBV18 to TRBJ2-5; D is unclear. Trimming took off 0 bases at V and 3 bases at J, with 8 bases between the two ends. CDR1 KGHSH and CDR2 LQKENI come from the germline V gene. The CDR3 is 14 amino acids. CDR3 amino acids: CASSPPAVKETQYF. The CDR3 DNA sequence: TGTGCCAGCTCACCACCGGCGGTTAAAGAGACCCAGTACTTC.

This clonotype came up a few times. The chain couples TRBV28 to TRBJ1-6, with D hard to call. Germline V gives CDR1 MDHEN, CDR2 SYDVKM. Between the trimmed V and J ends, which lost 1 base and 4 bases, there was a span of 11 bases. The CDR3 loop spans 16 amino acids. The CDR3 loop reads CASSLSRADYNSPLHF. The CDR3 coding sequence is TGTGCCAGCAGTTTATCTCGGGCAGATTATAATTCACCCCTCCACTTT. The variable domain in full, with the rest retrieved from reference TRBV28 and TRBJ1-6, is DVKVTQSSRYLVKRTGEKVFLECVQDMDHENMFWYRQDPGLGLRLIYFSYDVKMKEKGDIPEGYSVSREKKERFSLILESASTNQTSMYLCASSLSRADYNSPLHFGNGTRLTVT.

This clonotype was detected many times. The rearrangement joins TRBV6-2 or TRBV6-3 to TRBJ2-5; no firm D call. Germline V CDR1 and CDR2: MNHEY, SVGEGT. CDR3 length: 14 amino acids. The germline V and J ends were trimmed by 7 bases and 4 bases, with 16 bases remaining between them. The CDR3, as DNA: TGTGCCAGCATTCCTCGTTCGCTCGGAGAGACCCAGTACTTC. Translated: CASIPRSLGETQYF.

This clonotype was observed a handful of times. The chain uses TRBV12-3 or TRBV12-4 and TRBJ2-3, with TRBD2 matching over 9 bases. With V trimmed by 6 bases and J by 0 bases, 10 bases remained unmatched. The CDR3 has 17 residues. CDR3 region: CASSGNSGSGSTDTQYF. The CDR3 coding sequence is TGTGCCAGCAGCGGAAATAGCGGGAGTGGGAGCACAGATACGCAGTATTTT.

There are many counts of this clonotype. The chain uses TRBV27 and TRBJ2-1; D not certain. The length of the CDR3 is 12 residues. V shed 3 bases and J shed 9 bases, with 9 bases lying between them. Germline V gene data show CDR1 as MNHEY and CDR2 as SMNVEV (reference sequence). CDR3 in amino acids: CASSFVVGEQFF. CDR3 nucleotides: TGTGCCAGCAGTTTCGTGGTGGGTGAGCAGTTCTTC.

This clonotype was observed a few times. The chain has TRBV18 and TRBJ2-4; D may be TRBD1 (6 bases). Germline lookup yields CDR1 KGHSH and CDR2 LQKENI. Trimming removed 5 bases from V and 2 bases from J, with 10 bases in between. The CDR3 covers 14 residues. The CDR3 region has the DNA TGTGCCAGCTCAGGGGACAACTCCAAAAACATTCAGTACTTC. This gives the protein CASSGDNSKNIQYF.

The table lists this clonotype with a few counts. The chain couples TRBV7-9 to TRBJ2-5; no clear D gene. V gave up 5 bases and J gave up 5 bases, with 12 bases separating them. CDR1 is SEHNR and CDR2 is FQNEAQ in the germline V gene (reference sequence). The length of the CDR3 is 13 residues. The CDR3, as DNA: TGTGCCAGCAGCCCGGAAGGCCCCGAGACCCAGTACTTC. Translation gives CASSPEGPETQYF. Full variable domain (missing parts from reference TRBV7-9 and TRBJ2-5): DTGVSQNPRHKITKRGQNVTFRCDPISEHNRLYWYRQTLGQGPEFLTYFQNEAQLEKSRLLSDRFSAERPKGSFSTLEIQRTEQGDSAMYLCASSPEGPETQYFGPGTRLLVL.

The chain is built from TRBV11-2 and TRBJ2-5, with 7 positions matching TRBD1. The CDR3 covers 15 residues. V lost 1 base and J lost 7; bases outside the gene matches: 9. The germline gives CDR1 SGHAT, CDR2 FQNNGV. CDR3: CASSLGGTAVGTQYF. The CDR3 region has the DNA TGTGCCAGCAGCTTAGGAGGGACAGCCGTAGGGACCCAGTACTTC. The full variable domain, rest sourced from reference TRBV11-2 and TRBJ2-5, is EAGVAQSPRYKIIEKRQSVAFWCNPISGHATLYWYQQILGQGPKLLIQFQNNGVVDDSQLPKDRFSAERLKGVDSTLKIQPAKLEDSAVYLCASSLGGTAVGTQYFGPGTRLLVL.

This clonotype was observed many times. The J gene is TRBJ2-7, the V gene TRBV12-3 or TRBV12-4; 7 nucleotides match TRBD1. CDR3 length equals 14 residues. V dropped 5 bases and J dropped 0; count of bases not matched to a gene: 4. CDR3: CASSGGQHSYEQYF. CDR3 DNA: TGTGCCAGCAGTGGGGGACAGCACTCCTACGAGCAGTACTTC.

The chain carries TRBV9 and TRBJ2-3, with 11 positions matching TRBD2. Trimming took 0 bases from V and 0 from J; bases not matched to a gene: 15. Germline V lookup: CDR1 SGDLS, CDR2 YYNGEE. The CDR3 covers 21 residues. The CDR3 region is CASSVVSIGLAGGRSTDTQYF. The CDR3 bases are TGTGCCAGCAGCGTAGTATCAATCGGGTTAGCGGGGGGGCGCAGCACAGATACGCAGTATTTT.

The V call is TRBV5-1, the J call TRBJ2-5; D gene uncertain. V gave up 0 bases and J gave up 1 base, with 7 bases separating them. The CDR3 covers 14 residues. The germline gives CDR1 SGHRS, CDR2 YFSETQ. The CDR3 DNA reads TGCGCCAGCAGCTTGGATAATTTCCAAGAGACCCAGTACTTC. As protein: CASSLDNFQETQYF.

This clonotype has ten or more counts. The J gene is TRBJ2-6, the V gene TRBV5-1; D is undetermined. Germline V gene data show CDR1 as SGHRS and CDR2 as YFSETQ. There are 14 residues in the CDR3. V lost 4 bases to trimming and J lost 0 bases, with 5 bases between them. CDR3 DNA: TGCGCCAGCAGCCCAGGCTCTGGGGCCAACGTCCTGACTTTC. It encodes CASSPGSGANVLTF.

This clonotype occurred a few times. V is TRBV9 and J is TRBJ2-5; possibly TRBD1 for D (6 bases). V was pared by 0 bases and J by 4 bases, with 10 bases between. The length of the CDR3 is 14 residues. Germline loops: CDR1 SGDLS, CDR2 YYNGEE. In DNA form, the CDR3 reads TGTGCCAGCAGCGTAGACACAGGGCCAGAGACCCAGTACTTC. The encoded protein is CASSVDTGPETQYF.

This chain links TRBV6-4 with TRBJ2-3; D might be TRBD2 (7 bases). The V gene's germline CDR1 is MRHNA and CDR2 SNTAGT. This CDR3 contains 11 residues. V was shortened by 9 bases and J by 8 bases, with 12 bases between the two germline ends. In nucleotides, the CDR3 is TGTGCCAGTGAAGGGGGGGGTACGCAGTATTTT. Encoded protein: CASEGGGTQYF.

This clonotype was seen a handful of times. V gene TRBV25-1 combines with J gene TRBJ2-4; TRBD1 is a possible D gene (5 bases). Trimming shortened V by 3 bases and J by 9 bases, and 15 bases separated the two germline ends. The CDR3 contains 14 residues. Germline V gives CDR1 MGHDK, CDR2 SYGVNS. The CDR3 here is CASSDPQGFGIQYF. DNA for the CDR3: TGTGCCAGCAGTGACCCTCAGGGTTTCGGCATTCAGTACTTC.

The V call is TRBV5-1, the J call TRBJ1-6; D is possibly TRBD1 (5 bases). V gave up 0 bases and J gave up 4 bases, with 14 bases separating them. Per germline, CDR1 SGHRS and CDR2 YFSETQ. The CDR3 runs 17 residues. The CDR3 spells CASSLEGPQGYNSPLHF. The DNA for the CDR3 is TGCGCCAGCAGCTTGGAGGGCCCGCAGGGTTATAATTCACCCCTCCACTTT.

The genes are TRBV2 and TRBJ1-2, with D possibly matching TRBD1 (5 bases). The germline V and J ends were trimmed by 7 bases and 5 bases, with 14 bases remaining between them. The length of the CDR3 is 13 residues. Germline CDR1 and CDR2: SNHLY and FYNNEI. CDR3 sequence (DNA): TGTGCCAGCACCACTAAGTCAGGGTATGGCTACACCTTC. Amino acids: CASTTKSGYGYTF.

This clonotype was counted ten times or more. The V gene is TRBV9, the J gene TRBJ2-7, with D unresolved. This CDR3 has 13 amino acids. Trimming cost V 0 bases and J 4 bases, with 8 bases left between them. Per germline, CDR1 SGDLS and CDR2 YYNGEE. The CDR3 DNA reads TGTGCCAGCAGCGTAGGAGCTGCATACGAGCAGTACTTC. Amino acid sequence: CASSVGAAYEQYF.

This clonotype was found many times. V and J are TRBV5-1 and TRBJ2-1; a possible D gene is TRBD1 (6 bases). The CDR3 is 14 amino acids. Germline-derived CDR1 and CDR2 are SGHRS and YFSETQ. The V and J ends lost 2 bases and 5 bases respectively, with 11 bases between them. The CDR3 coding sequence is TGCGCCAGCAGCTTTGCGACAGGTCACAATGAGCAGTTCTTC. Translating it yields CASSFATGHNEQFF. Full variable domain (missing parts from reference TRBV5-1 and TRBJ2-1): KAGVTQTPRYLIKTRGQQVTLSCSPISGHRSVSWYQQTPGQGLQFLFEYFSETQRNKGNFPGRFSGRQFSNSRSEMNVSTLELGDSALYLCASSFATGHNEQFFGPGTRLTVL.

The rearrangement uses TRBV6-2 or TRBV6-3 and TRBJ2-5; D gene unclear. The CDR3 spans 13 residues. The germline V and J ends were trimmed by 4 bases and 5 bases, with 11 bases remaining between them. CDR1 is MNHEY and CDR2 is SVGEGT in the germline V gene. The CDR3 reads CASSFGFGETQYF. CDR3 nucleotide sequence: TGTGCCAGCAGTTTTGGGTTTGGTGAGACCCAGTACTTC.

This clonotype was counted at least ten times. The genes are TRBV29-1 and TRBJ1-4; D not resolved. V was cut by 7 bases and J by 3 bases, with 6 bases left in between. CDR1 SQVTM and CDR2 ANQGSEA come from the germline V gene. The CDR3 contains 11 residues. The CDR3 here is CSGKSNEKLFF. CDR3 nucleotides: TGCAGCGGCAAGTCTAATGAAAAACTGTTTTTT.

This rearrangement joins TRBV15 to TRBJ2-1, with D tentatively TRBD1 (5 bases). V lost 2 bases, J lost 0 bases, and 8 bases lay in between. CDR3 length equals 15 residues. Germline V gene data show CDR1 as LNHNV and CDR2 as YYDKDF (reference sequence). DNA for the CDR3: TGTGCCACCAGCAGAACAGGACCCTCCTACAATGAGCAGTTCTTC. It translates to CATSRTGPSYNEQFF. The full variable domain, with the rest looked up from reference TRBV15 and TRBJ2-1, is DAMVIQNPRYQVTQFGKPVTLSCSQTLNHNVMYWYQQKSSQAPKLLFHYYDKDFNNEADTPDNFQSRRPNTSFCFLDIRSPGLGDTAMYLCATSRTGPSYNEQFFGPGTRLTVL.

In its sample, this clonotype was seen a few times. The J gene is TRBJ2-1, the V gene TRBV9; D perhaps matches TRBD1 (5 bases). Germline V CDR1 and CDR2: SGDLS, YYNGEE. This CDR3 is 14 amino acids long. V was cut by 4 bases and J by 4 bases, with 12 bases left in between. The DNA of the CDR3 is TGTGCCAGCAGCCCCCACGACAGTTACAATGAGCAGTTCTTC. It is translated as CASSPHDSYNEQFF.

The sample holds many counts of this clonotype. V is TRBV20-1 and J is TRBJ1-1; no definite D call. The CDR3 loop spans 14 amino acids. With 0 bases removed from V and 0 bases from J, the gap between germline ends came to 8 bases. Germline values: CDR1 DFQATT, CDR2 SNEGSKA (reference sequence). CDR3 residues: CSARDLVLNTEAFF. The CDR3 DNA is TGCAGTGCTAGAGATCTGGTCTTGAACACTGAAGCTTTCTTT.

This clonotype has only a few counts. The CDR3 sequence: CASSLKQGWEEKLFF. The CDR3 region has the DNA TGTGCCAGCAGTTTAAAACAGGGGTGGGAAGAAAAACTGTTTTTT. The rearrangement uses TRBV27 and TRBJ1-4, with TRBD1 matching 7 bases. The germline CDR1 and CDR2 sequences are MNHEY and SMNVEV (reference sequence). The CDR3 totals 15 residues. With 2 bases clipped from V and 8 bases from J, the junction kept 8 bases outside the gene matches.